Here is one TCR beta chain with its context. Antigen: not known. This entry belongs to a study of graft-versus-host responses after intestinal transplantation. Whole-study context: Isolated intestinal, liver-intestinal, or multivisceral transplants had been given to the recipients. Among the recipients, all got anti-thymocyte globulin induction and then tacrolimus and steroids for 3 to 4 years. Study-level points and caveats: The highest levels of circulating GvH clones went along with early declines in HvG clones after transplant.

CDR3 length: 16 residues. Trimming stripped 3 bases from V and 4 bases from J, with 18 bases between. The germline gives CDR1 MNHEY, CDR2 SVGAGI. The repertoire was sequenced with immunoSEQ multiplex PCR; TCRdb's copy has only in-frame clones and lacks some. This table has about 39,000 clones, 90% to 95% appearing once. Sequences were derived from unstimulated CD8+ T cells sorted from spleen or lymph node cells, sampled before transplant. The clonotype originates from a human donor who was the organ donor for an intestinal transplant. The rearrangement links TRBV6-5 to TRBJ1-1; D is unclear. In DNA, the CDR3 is TGTGCCAGCAGTTATAATCCCACGTGGGCTCCCACTGAAGCTTTCTTT. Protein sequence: CASSYNPTWAPTEAFF.